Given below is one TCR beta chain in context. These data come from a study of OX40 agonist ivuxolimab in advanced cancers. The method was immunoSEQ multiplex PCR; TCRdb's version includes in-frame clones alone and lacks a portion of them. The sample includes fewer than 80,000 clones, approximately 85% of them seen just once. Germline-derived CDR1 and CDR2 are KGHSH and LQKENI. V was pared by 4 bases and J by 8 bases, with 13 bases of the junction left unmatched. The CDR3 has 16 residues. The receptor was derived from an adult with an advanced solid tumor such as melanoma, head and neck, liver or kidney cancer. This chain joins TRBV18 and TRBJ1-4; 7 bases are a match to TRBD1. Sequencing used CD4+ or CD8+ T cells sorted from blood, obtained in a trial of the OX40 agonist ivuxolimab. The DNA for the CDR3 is TGTGCCAGCTCACGATACTCCGGGACAGAATTAGAAAAACTGTTTTTT. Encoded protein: CASSRYSGTELEKLFF.